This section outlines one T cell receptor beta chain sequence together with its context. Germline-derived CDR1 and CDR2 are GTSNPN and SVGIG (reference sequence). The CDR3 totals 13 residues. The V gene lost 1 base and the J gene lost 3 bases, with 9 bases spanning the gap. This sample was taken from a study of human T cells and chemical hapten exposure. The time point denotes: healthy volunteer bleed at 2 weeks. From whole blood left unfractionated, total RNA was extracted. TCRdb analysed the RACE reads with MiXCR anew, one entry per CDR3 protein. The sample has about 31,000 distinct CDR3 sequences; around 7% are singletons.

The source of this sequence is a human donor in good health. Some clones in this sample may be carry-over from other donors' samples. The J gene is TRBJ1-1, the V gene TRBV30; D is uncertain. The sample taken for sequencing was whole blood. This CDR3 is CAWSDQPDTEAFF. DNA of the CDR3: TGTGCCTGGAGTGACCAGCCCGACACTGAAGCTTTCTTT. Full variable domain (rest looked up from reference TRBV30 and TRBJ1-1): SQTIHQWPATLVQPVGSPLSLECTVEGTSNPNLYWYRQAAGRGLQLLFYSVGIGQISSEVPQNLSASRPQDRQFILSSKKLLLSDSGFYLCAWSDQPDTEAFFGQGTRLTVV.